This record covers a single TCR beta chain. Some clones are missing from TCRdb's copy, which holds only in-frame ones; the method was immunoSEQ multiplex PCR. The data contain over 25,000 clones, approximately 90% of them singletons. The data belong to a study of T cell changes during pregnancy in multiple sclerosis. The CDR3 length is 17 residues. CDR1 is SGHRS, CDR2 YFSETQ, per germline. After removal of 3 bases from V and 0 bases from J, the junction contained 12 bases not matched to a gene. The starting material was CD8+ T cells from peripheral blood mononuclear cells, obtained in the second trimester of pregnancy. This chain links TRBV5-1 with TRBJ2-7; TRBD1 matches at 7 bases. The source is a female donor with multiple sclerosis, enrolled in a pregnancy study. The CDR3 DNA sequence: TGCGCCAGCAGCTCCTTATCGGGACAGCCGTACTCCTACGAGCAGTACTTC. The encoded protein is CASSSLSGQPYSYEQYF.